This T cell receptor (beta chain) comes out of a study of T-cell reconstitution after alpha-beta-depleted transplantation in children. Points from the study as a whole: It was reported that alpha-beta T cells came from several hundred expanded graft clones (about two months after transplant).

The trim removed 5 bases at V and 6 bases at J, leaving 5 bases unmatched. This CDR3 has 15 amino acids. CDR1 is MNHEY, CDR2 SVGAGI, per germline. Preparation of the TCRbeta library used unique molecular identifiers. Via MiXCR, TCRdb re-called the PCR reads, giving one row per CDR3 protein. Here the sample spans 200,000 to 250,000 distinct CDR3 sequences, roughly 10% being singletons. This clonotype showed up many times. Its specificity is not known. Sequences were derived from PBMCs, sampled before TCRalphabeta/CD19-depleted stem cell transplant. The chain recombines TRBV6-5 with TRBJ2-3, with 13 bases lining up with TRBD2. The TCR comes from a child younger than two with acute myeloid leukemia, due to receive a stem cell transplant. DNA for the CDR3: TGTGCCAGCAGTACTAGCGGGAGGGCCGGGGATACGCAGTATTTT. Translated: CASSTSGRAGDTQYF.